This T cell receptor (beta chain) was captured by sequencing in a study of T cells expressing NK-cell markers. In the study overall: Obtained from sorted CD3+CD56+NKG2C+, CD3+CD56+NKG2C- and CD3+CD56-NKG2C+ T cells were the TCR beta repertoires. Seven donors tested HCMV-seropositive and one tested seronegative among the eight sequenced.

Notes on the study in general: Top CD8+ clonotypes included the dominant CD3+CD56+NKG2C+ clonotypes in six donors.

Points on this clonotype: What it binds is not known.

Germline assignment: CDR1 LGHDT and CDR2 YNNKEL (reference sequence). This CDR3 spans 12 amino acids. Researchers built TCR beta cDNA using 5'RACE template switching with UMIs. TCRdb reprocessed the 5' RACE reads and stores each CDR3 protein as one record, lacking DNA. This repertoire includes about 30,000 distinct CDR3 sequences. Material for sequencing was blood T cells: a sorted CD56 or NKG2C T cell subset, CD4+ or CD8+ T cells, or bulk PBMC T cells (not recorded which). The TCR comes from a woman aged 18 to 75 in good health. This sequence joins TRBV3-1 and TRBJ2-7. This CDR3 is CASSQGSYEQYF.